The following is a T cell receptor (beta chain) sequence with its context. Its specificity is unknown. Sequencing was performed with immunoSEQ multiplex PCR; in TCRdb, only in-frame clones are kept and a portion is missing. The sample records 30,000 or so clones, roughly 83% being singletons. The data derive from a study of memory B cells and T cells in multiple sclerosis. Study-level results: Compartments had unequal clone-set sizes, affecting shared clonotype counts.

The ends were cut back, 4 bases at V and 0 bases at J, with 10 bases in the middle. The CDR3 contains 15 residues. Germline assignment: CDR1 SGHAT and CDR2 FQNNGV. Separate sequencing covered autoproliferating (CFSE-dim) and non-proliferating (CFSE-high) T cells from stimulus-free culture. Over 4.5x10^7 CFSE-labeled PBMCs were cultured less than 8 days unstimulated, then replicate wells were pooled. PBMCs were labeled with around 0.5 uM CFSE and cultured without exogenous stimuli. The sample consisted of PBMCs from blood kept in culture. This clonotype originated in a human donor with multiple sclerosis. The chain recombines TRBV11-2 with TRBJ1-3; D ambiguous. The CDR3, as DNA: TGTGCCAGCAGCTATGGCAGGAGCTCTGGAAACACCATATATTTT. Its translation is CASSYGRSSGNTIYF.